Listed below are T cell receptor beta chains from one sample, sequenced in a study of post-analysis software for immune sequencing data. TCRdb re-derived calls from the PCR reads in MiXCR, one entry per CDR3 protein. The sample shows about 430,000 distinct CDR3 sequences, 30% to 40% of them seen only once. The sample consisted of blood. These receptors came from a girl aged 2 to 9 with multiple sclerosis. CDR3s include the opening cysteine and the closing phenylalanine or tryptophan. Fields, in order: V gene, J gene, CDR3 protein.

TRBV20-1	TRBJ2-5	CSAVRGEETQYF
TRBV29-1	TRBJ1-5	CSVGGQPNQPQHF
TRBV20-1	TRBJ2-7	CSAPLNSGSEQYF
TRBV7-3	TRBJ2-3	CASSLRARTTDTQYF
TRBV11-2	TRBJ1-2	CASSHGQGTSFDGYTF
TRBV7-2	TRBJ2-5	CASSLAGGLETQYF
TRBV5-1	TRBJ2-1	CASSPGAFNEQFF
TRBV7-2	TRBJ1-1	CASSRQNTEAFF
TRBV27	TRBJ2-1	CASRTSGGPTAENEQFF
TRBV28	TRBJ2-7	CASSTGQGALAQYF
TRBV4-3	TRBJ2-3	CASSQVGGVTDTQYF
TRBV3-1	-	CASSQKRSGQGEETQYF
TRBV7-2	TRBJ2-5	CASSLGGQETQYF
TRBV5-5	TRBJ2-5	CASSLGWAQETQYF
TRBV5-6	TRBJ2-2	CASSQTENTGELFF
TRBV2	TRBJ2-7	CASSGLTAYEQYF
TRBV29-1	TRBJ1-2	CSVGDRSYGYTF
TRBV18	TRBJ2-1	CASSPLSGNEQFF
TRBV6-5	TRBJ2-1	CASSYSIGSIDEQFF
TRBV27	TRBJ2-7	CASSAGTGYEQYF
TRBV6-5	TRBJ2-1	CASRWDRVNEQFF
TRBV7-9	TRBJ1-5	CASSPGPGQNQPQHF
TRBV28	TRBJ2-1	CASSALWAGGRNEQFF
TRBV25-1	TRBJ2-7	CASSEAKGQWDEQYF
TRBV20-1	TRBJ1-5	CSALDPQRRNQPQHF
TRBV5-1	TRBJ2-3	CASSLALAGDADTQYF
TRBV7-2	TRBJ2-1	CASSLGHMNEQFF
TRBV6-1	TRBJ1-5	CASTEPAQPQHF
TRBV29-1	TRBJ2-5	CSETGTGSETQYF
TRBV12-3/TRBV12-4	TRBJ2-7	CASSRLAPTYEQYF
TRBV28	TRBJ2-3	CASSLPHSTSGGLFTQYF
TRBV5-1	TRBJ2-7	CASSRGQGLSSYEQYF
TRBV4-1	TRBJ2-1	CASNQGGRGLVDEQFF
TRBV18	TRBJ2-1	CASSWGTENNEQFF
TRBV20-1	TRBJ2-6	CSAPGQTHSGANVLTF
TRBV7-9	TRBJ2-1	CASTTVRQDRGQGEQFF
TRBV20-1	TRBJ2-7	CSAGPGRSYEQYF
TRBV6-5	TRBJ2-3	CASKLADSTDTQYF
TRBV28	TRBJ2-1	CASSSLWGREASNEQFF
TRBV12-5	TRBJ2-1	CASGSGLARNEQFF
TRBV5-6	TRBJ2-7	CASSETGVPNYEQYF
TRBV24-1	TRBJ2-1	CATSDLSSGRIMHEQFF
TRBV7-9	TRBJ2-3	CASSLEETGTDTQYF
TRBV6-5	TRBJ1-1	CASSRDRSSNTEAFF
TRBV12-3/TRBV12-4	TRBJ2-1	CASKSGFSRDEQFF